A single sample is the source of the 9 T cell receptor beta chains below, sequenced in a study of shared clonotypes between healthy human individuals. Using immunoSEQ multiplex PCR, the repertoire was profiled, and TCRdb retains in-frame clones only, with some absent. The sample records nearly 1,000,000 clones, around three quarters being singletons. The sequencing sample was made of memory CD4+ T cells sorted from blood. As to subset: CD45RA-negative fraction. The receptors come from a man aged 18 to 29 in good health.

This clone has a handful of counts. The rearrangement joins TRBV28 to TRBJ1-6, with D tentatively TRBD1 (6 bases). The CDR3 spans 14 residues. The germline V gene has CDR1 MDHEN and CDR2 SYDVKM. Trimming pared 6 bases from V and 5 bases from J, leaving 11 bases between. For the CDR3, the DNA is TGTGCCAGCAGGCGAAACAGGGATAATTCACCCCTCCACTTT. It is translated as CASRRNRDNSPLHF. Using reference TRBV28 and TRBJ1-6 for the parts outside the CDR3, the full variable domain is DVKVTQSSRYLVKRTGEKVFLECVQDMDHENMFWYRQDPGLGLRLIYFSYDVKMKEKGDIPEGYSVSREKKERFSLILESASTNQTSMYLCASRRNRDNSPLHFGNGTRLTVT.

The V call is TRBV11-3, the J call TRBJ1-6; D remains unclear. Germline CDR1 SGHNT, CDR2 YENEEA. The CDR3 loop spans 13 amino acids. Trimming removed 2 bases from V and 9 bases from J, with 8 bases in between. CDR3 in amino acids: CASSLNRLSPLHF. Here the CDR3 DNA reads TGTGCCAGCAGCTTAAACAGACTTTCACCCCTCCACTTT.

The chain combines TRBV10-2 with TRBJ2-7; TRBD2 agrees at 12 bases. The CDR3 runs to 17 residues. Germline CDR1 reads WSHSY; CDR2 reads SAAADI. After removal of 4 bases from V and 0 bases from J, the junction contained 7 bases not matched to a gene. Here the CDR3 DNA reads TGCGCCAGCAGTGGCCGGACTAGCGGGACGAGCTCCTACGAGCAGTACTTC. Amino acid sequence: CASSGRTSGTSSYEQYF.

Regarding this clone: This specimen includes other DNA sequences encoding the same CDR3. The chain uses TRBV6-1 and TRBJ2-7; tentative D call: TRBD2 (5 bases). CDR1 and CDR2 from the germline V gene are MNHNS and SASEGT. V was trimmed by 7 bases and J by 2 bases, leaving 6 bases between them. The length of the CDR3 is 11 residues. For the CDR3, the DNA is TGTGCCAGCACCGGGGCCTACGAGCAGTACTTC. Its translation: CASTGAYEQYF.

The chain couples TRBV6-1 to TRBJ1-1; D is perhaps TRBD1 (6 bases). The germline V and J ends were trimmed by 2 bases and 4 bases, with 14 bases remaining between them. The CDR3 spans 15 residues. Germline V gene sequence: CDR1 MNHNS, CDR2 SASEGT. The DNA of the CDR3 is TGTGCCAGCAGTGAAAAACAGGGATCGGTCACTGAAGCTTTCTTT. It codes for CASSEKQGSVTEAFF.

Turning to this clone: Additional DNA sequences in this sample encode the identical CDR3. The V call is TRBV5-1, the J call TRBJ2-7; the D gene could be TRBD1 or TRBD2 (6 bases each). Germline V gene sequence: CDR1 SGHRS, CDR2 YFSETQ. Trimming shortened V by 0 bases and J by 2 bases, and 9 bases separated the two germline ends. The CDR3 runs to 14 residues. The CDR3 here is CASSLAGATYEQYF. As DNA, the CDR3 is TGCGCCAGCAGCTTGGCGGGGGCCACCTACGAGCAGTACTTC.

The CDR3: CASSRTGTQGLSYGYTF. In DNA form, the CDR3 reads TGCGCCAGCAGCCGGACCGGGACACAAGGGCTCTCCTATGGCTACACCTTC. The V and J genes are TRBV5-1 and TRBJ1-2; TRBD1 is a possible D gene (6 bases). There are 17 residues in the CDR3. CDR1 and CDR2 (germline): SGHRS, YFSETQ. Trimming took 4 bases from V and 4 from J, leaving 23 bases between them.

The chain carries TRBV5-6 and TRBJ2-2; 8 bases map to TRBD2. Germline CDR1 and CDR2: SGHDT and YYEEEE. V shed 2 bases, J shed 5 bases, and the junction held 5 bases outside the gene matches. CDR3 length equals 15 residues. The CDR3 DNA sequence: TGTGCCAGCAGCTTATTAGCGGGAAAGACCGGGGAGCTGTTTTTT. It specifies CASSLLAGKTGELFF.

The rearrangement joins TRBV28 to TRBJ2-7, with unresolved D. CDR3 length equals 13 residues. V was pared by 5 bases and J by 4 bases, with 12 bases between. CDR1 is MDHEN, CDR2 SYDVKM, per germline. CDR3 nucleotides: TGTGCCAGCAGTCAAGGATCTCTATACGAGCAGTACTTC. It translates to CASSQGSLYEQYF.